The 12 T cell receptor beta chains below were found in one sample sequenced in a study of T cells in localized non-small cell lung cancer. Libraries were prepared by immunoSEQ multiplex PCR; TCRdb keeps only in-frame clonotypes and omits some of them. The table lists tens of thousands of clones, approximately 90% of them singletons, with roughly 6.9% in the top ten. The material was peripheral blood, obtained before any cancer treatment. All receptors derive from a female donor at least 60 years old with stage I lung adenocarcinoma.

This chain links TRBV19 with TRBJ1-1; D may be TRBD1 (5 bases). The CDR3 runs 14 residues. Germline CDR1 LNHDA, CDR2 SQIVND (reference sequence). Trimming took off 1 base at V and 6 bases at J, with 12 bases between the two ends. The DNA of the CDR3 is TGTGCCAGTAGTATAGCACCAGGGATTTCTGAAGCTTTCTTT. Translated, it gives CASSIAPGISEAFF.

V usage is TRBV7-9 and J usage is TRBJ1-6, with 10 bases identical to TRBD1. V was pared by 5 bases and J by 9 bases, with 7 bases of the junction left unmatched. This CDR3 has 15 amino acids. The germline CDR1 and CDR2 sequences are SEHNR and FQNEAQ (reference sequence). In DNA, the CDR3 is TGTGCCAGCAGCCAAGGGACAGGGGCCGTTTCACCCCTCCACTTT. Translation gives CASSQGTGAVSPLHF.

The chain couples TRBV4-1 to TRBJ2-7, with D perhaps TRBD2 (6 bases). This CDR3 region has 16 residues. With 0 bases removed from V and 0 bases from J, the gap between germline ends came to 12 bases. Germline V gene data show CDR1 as MGHRA and CDR2 as YSYEKL. The CDR3 DNA reads TGCGCCAGCAGCCAAGATTTCGGGGGTAGCTCCTACGAGCAGTACTTC. Protein: CASSQDFGGSSYEQYF.

This clone was recorded a few times. The chain uses TRBV19 and TRBJ2-7, with a tentative D call TRBD2 (6 bases). In germline, CDR1 is LNHDA, CDR2 SQIVND (reference sequence). This CDR3 spans 14 amino acids. The V end was cut by 3 bases, the J end by 3 bases, with 12 bases between. The CDR3 nucleotides read TGTGCCAGTAGTATTGGGACTGGCCTCTACGAGCAGTACTTC. It translates to CASSIGTGLYEQYF. Complete variable domain (other parts from reference TRBV19 and TRBJ2-7): DGGITQSPKYLFRKEGQNVTLSCEQNLNHDAMYWYRQDPGQGLRLIYYSQIVNDFQKGDIAEGYSVSREKKESFPLTVTSAQKNPTAFYLCASSIGTGLYEQYFGPGTRLTVT.

A single count supports this clone. The chain uses TRBV11-3 and TRBJ2-7; 8 positions match TRBD1. This CDR3 region has 15 residues. The V gene's germline CDR1 is SGHNT and CDR2 YENEEA. Germline trimming cut 0 bases from V and 3 bases from J; bases unmatched to any gene: 4. The CDR3 is CASSLDGTGRYEQYF. DNA for the CDR3: TGTGCCAGCAGCTTAGATGGGACAGGCCGCTACGAGCAGTACTTC.

This rearrangement joins TRBV6-1 to TRBJ1-2; 7 bases agree with TRBD1. Looked up from germline, CDR1 is MNHNS and CDR2 is SASEGT. V gave up 8 bases and J gave up 0 bases; unmatched junction bases: 9. This CDR3 is built from 15 residues. This CDR3 is CASGGRGLANYGYTF. CDR3 nucleotide sequence: TGTGCCAGCGGGGGCAGGGGGTTAGCTAACTATGGCTACACCTTC.

This rearrangement joins TRBV13 to TRBJ2-3, with D unclear. This CDR3 has 15 residues. Germline V gives CDR1 PRHDT, CDR2 FYEKMQ (reference sequence). The V gene lost 1 base and the J gene lost 8 bases, with 16 bases spanning the gap. In nucleotides, the CDR3 is TGTGCCAGCAGCTTAGTGGGCGGACCACATAGTACGCAGTATTTT. This sequence encodes CASSLVGGPHSTQYF.

The chain couples TRBV5-1 to TRBJ1-5; D not certain. Germline loops: CDR1 SGHRS, CDR2 YFSETQ. V lost 0 bases to trimming and J lost 7 bases, with 11 bases between them. CDR3 length: 14 amino acids. The CDR3 loop reads CASSLDSPWQPQHF. The CDR3 region has the DNA TGCGCCAGCAGCTTGGACAGCCCCTGGCAGCCCCAGCATTTT. Using reference TRBV5-1 and TRBJ1-5 for the parts outside the CDR3, the full variable domain is KAGVTQTPRYLIKTRGQQVTLSCSPISGHRSVSWYQQTPGQGLQFLFEYFSETQRNKGNFPGRFSGRQFSNSRSEMNVSTLELGDSALYLCASSLDSPWQPQHFGDGTRLSIL.

The sample holds a few counts of this clone. The CDR3 spells CASSEQTTGTYGYTF. The CDR3 DNA reads TGTGCCAGCAGTGAGCAGACGACAGGGACCTATGGCTACACCTTC. V gene TRBV6-1 combines with J gene TRBJ1-2; 7 bases are shared with TRBD1. V lost 3 bases and J lost 4; bases outside the gene matches: 8. In germline, CDR1 is MNHNS, CDR2 SASEGT. This CDR3 is built from 15 residues.

V usage is TRBV7-9 and J usage is TRBJ1-1; no clear D. The CDR3 length is 16 residues. Looked up from germline, CDR1 is SEHNR and CDR2 is FQNEAQ (reference sequence). V shed 7 bases and J shed 5 bases, with 23 bases lying between them. CDR3 sequence reads: CASMYSRYYGGTEAFF. In nucleotides, the CDR3 is TGTGCCAGCATGTACAGCCGCTACTATGGAGGGACTGAAGCTTTCTTT.

The chain combines TRBV7-9 with TRBJ2-6; D gene unclear. V was clipped by 5 bases and J by 1 base, with 6 bases between them. Germline V lookup: CDR1 SEHNR, CDR2 FQNEAQ (reference sequence). This CDR3 comprises 14 residues. The CDR3: CASSLNSGANVLTF. The CDR3 DNA reads TGTGCCAGCAGCCTAAATTCTGGGGCCAACGTCCTGACTTTC.

The V gene is TRBV19, the J gene TRBJ1-4; D gene uncertain. The CDR3 runs 12 residues. Trimming removed 8 bases from V and 8 bases from J, with 12 bases in between. CDR1 LNHDA and CDR2 SQIVND come from the germline V gene (reference sequence). CDR3 region: CASGGEVEKLFF. CDR3 sequence (DNA): TGTGCCAGTGGCGGGGAGGTGGAAAAACTGTTTTTT.